A single sample is the source of the 5 T cell receptor beta chains below, sequenced in a study of radiotherapy plus CTLA-4 blockade in lung cancer. Generated by immunoSEQ multiplex PCR, the TCRdb table keeps only in-frame clones and is missing some. The sample has around 44,000 clones; 75% to 90% are singletons. Sequenced here: peripheral blood, sampled from a patient treated with radiotherapy plus ipilimumab. The receptors were sampled from a human donor with non-small cell lung cancer that progressed on radiotherapy plus ipilimumab. Some clones in this sample may be carry-over from other donors' samples.

The chain is built from TRBV13 and TRBJ2-7; TRBD1 matches 7 bases. Looked up from germline, CDR1 is PRHDT and CDR2 is FYEKMQ (reference sequence). CDR3 length equals 15 residues. The V and J ends lost 2 bases and 5 bases, in that order; junction bases with no gene match: 9. This CDR3 reads CASSLNGQGVNEQYF. CDR3 in DNA: TGTGCCAGCAGCTTAAACGGCCAGGGGGTGAACGAGCAGTACTTC.

This rearrangement joins TRBV5-1 to TRBJ2-1; D possibly corresponds to TRBD1 (6 bases). V lost 4 bases and J 6 bases, leaving 14 bases between the germline ends. CDR1 and CDR2 from the germline V gene are SGHRS and YFSETQ. This CDR3 is 14 amino acids long. CDR3 residues: CASSRPDRSNEQFF. The DNA of the CDR3 is TGCGCCAGCAGCAGACCCGACAGGTCCAATGAGCAGTTCTTC. Using reference TRBV5-1 and TRBJ2-1 for the parts outside the CDR3, the full variable domain is KAGVTQTPRYLIKTRGQQVTLSCSPISGHRSVSWYQQTPGQGLQFLFEYFSETQRNKGNFPGRFSGRQFSNSRSEMNVSTLELGDSALYLCASSRPDRSNEQFFGPGTRLTVL.

J is TRBJ1-1 and V is TRBV11-1, with D hard to call. Per the germline V gene, CDR1 is SGHAT and CDR2 is FQDESV (reference sequence). CDR3 length: 14 residues. V lost 4 bases, J lost 3 bases, and 12 bases lay in between. The CDR3, as DNA: TGTGCCAGCAGCTCCGGGAGGACCGACACTGAAGCTTTCTTT. Translating gives CASSSGRTDTEAFF.

Only one count was recorded for this clone. This chain connects TRBV14 to TRBJ1-3, with a tentative D call TRBD1 (6 bases). CDR1 and CDR2 (germline): SGHDN, FVKESK. Trimming left V 4 bases short and J 3 bases short, with 19 bases between. The CDR3 spans 17 residues. CDR3 protein: CASSPIGRGLLGNTIYF. Here the CDR3 DNA reads TGTGCCAGCAGCCCAATTGGCAGGGGCTTGCTTGGAAACACCATATATTTT. The full variable domain, its missing parts supplied by reference TRBV14 and TRBJ1-3, is EAGVTQFPSHSVIEKGQTVTLRCDPISGHDNLYWYRRVMGKEIKFLLHFVKESKQDESGMPNNRFLAERTGGTYSTLKVQPAELEDSGVYFCASSPIGRGLLGNTIYFGEGSWLTVV.

The CDR3 sequence: CASSPSLYTGELFF. In nucleotides, the CDR3 is TGTGCCAGCTCACCTTCCCTATACACCGGGGAGCTGTTTTTT. The rearrangement joins TRBV18 to TRBJ2-2; no clear D. Germline loops: CDR1 KGHSH, CDR2 LQKENI. There are 14 residues in the CDR3. Trimming left V 3 bases short and J 3 bases short, with 8 bases between. Variable domain in full (rest from reference TRBV18 and TRBJ2-2): NAGVMQNPRHLVRRRGQEARLRCSPMKGHSHVYWYRQLPEEGLKFMVYLQKENIIDESGMPKERFSAEFPKEGPSILRIQQVVRGDSAAYFCASSPSLYTGELFFGEGSRLTVL.